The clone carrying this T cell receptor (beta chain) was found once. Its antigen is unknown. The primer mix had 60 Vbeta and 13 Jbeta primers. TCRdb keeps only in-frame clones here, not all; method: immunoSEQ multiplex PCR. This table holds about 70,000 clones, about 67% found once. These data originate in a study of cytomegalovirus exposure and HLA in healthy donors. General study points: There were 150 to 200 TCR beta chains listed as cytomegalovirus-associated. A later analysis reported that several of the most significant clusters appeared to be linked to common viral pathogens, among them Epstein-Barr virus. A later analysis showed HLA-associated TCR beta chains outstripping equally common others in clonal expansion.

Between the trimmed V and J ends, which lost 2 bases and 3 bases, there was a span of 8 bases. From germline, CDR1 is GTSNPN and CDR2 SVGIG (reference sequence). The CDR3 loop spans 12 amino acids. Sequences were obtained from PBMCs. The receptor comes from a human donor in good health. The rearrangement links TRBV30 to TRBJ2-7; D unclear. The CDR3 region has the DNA TGTGCCTGGAGTTTGTCTCTCTACGAGCAGTACTTC. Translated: CAWSLSLYEQYF.